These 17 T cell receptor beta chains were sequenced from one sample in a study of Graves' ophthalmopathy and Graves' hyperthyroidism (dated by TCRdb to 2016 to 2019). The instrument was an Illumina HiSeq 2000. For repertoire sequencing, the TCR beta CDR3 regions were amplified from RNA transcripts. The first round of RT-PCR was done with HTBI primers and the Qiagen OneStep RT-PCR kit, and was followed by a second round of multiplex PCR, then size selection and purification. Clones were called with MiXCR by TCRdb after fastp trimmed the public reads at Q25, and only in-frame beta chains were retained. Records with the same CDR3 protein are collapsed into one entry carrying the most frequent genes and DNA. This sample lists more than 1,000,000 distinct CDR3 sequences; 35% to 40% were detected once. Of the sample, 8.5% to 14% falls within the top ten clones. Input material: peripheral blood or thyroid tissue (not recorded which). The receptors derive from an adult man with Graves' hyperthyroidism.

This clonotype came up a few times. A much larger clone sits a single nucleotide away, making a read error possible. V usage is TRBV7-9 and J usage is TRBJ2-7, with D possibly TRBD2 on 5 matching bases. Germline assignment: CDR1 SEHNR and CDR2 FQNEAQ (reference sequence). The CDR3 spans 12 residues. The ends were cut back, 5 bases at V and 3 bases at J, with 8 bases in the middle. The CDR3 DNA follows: TGTGCCAGCAGCCTGACTAACTACGAGCAGTACTTC. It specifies CASSLTNYEQYF.

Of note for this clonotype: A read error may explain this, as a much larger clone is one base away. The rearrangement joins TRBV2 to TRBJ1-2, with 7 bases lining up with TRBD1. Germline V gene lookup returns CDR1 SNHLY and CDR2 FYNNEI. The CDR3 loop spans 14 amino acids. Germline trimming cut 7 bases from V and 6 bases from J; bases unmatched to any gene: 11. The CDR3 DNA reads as TGTGCCAGCATCTCTACCGGGACAGTACATGGCTACACCTTC. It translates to CASISTGTVHGYTF. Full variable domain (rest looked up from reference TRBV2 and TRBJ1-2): EPEVTQTPSHQVTQMGQEVILRCVPISNHLYFYWYRQILGQKVEFLVSFYNNEISEKSEIFDDQFSVERPDGSNFTLKIRSTKLEDSAMYFCASISTGTVHGYTFGSGTRLTVV.

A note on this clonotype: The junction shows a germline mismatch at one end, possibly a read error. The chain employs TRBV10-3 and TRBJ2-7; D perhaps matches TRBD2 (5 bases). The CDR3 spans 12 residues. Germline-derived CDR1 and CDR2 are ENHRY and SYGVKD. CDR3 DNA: TGTGCCAACAGTTACTCGGGGTACGAGCAGTACTTC. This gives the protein CANSYSGYEQYF.

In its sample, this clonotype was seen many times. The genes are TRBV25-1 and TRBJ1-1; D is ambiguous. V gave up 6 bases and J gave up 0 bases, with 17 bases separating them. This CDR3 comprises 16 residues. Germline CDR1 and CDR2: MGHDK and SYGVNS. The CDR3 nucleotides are TGTGCCAGCAGCCGCCTCTCAGGAGGCCTGAACACTGAAGCTTTCTTT. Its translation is CASSRLSGGLNTEAFF.

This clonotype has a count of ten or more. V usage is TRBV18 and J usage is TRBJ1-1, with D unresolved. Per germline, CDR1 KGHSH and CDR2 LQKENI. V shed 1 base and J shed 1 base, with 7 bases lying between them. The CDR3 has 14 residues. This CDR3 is CASSPQAANTEAFF. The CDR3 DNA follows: TGTGCCAGCTCACCACAGGCAGCGAACACTGAAGCTTTCTTT.

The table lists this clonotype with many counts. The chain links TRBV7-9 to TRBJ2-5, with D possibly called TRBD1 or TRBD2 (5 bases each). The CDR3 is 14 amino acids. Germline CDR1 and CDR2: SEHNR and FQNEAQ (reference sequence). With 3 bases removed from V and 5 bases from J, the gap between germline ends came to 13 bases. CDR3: CASSFGGFGETQYF. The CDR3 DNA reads TGTGCCAGCAGCTTTGGGGGATTCGGCGAGACCCAGTACTTC.

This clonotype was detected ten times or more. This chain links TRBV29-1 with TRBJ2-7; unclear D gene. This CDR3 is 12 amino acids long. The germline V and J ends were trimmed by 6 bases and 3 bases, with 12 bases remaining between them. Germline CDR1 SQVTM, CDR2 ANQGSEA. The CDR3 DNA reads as TGCAGCGTCCCGGGCTTGGGCTACGAGCAGTACTTC. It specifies CSVPGLGYEQYF.

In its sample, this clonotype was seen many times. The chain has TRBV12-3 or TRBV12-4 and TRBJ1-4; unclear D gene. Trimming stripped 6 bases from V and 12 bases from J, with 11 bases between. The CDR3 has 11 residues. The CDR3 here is CASRQAQELFF. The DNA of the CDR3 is TGTGCCAGCAGACAAGCTCAGGAACTGTTTTTT.

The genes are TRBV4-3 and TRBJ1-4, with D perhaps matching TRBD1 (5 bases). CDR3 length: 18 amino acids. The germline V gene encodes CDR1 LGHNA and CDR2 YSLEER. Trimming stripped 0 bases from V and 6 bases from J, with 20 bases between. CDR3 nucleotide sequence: TGCGCCAGCAGCCAAGAAGGGACCGGAGTCGCGAGCGATGAAAAACTGTTTTTT. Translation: CASSQEGTGVASDEKLFF.

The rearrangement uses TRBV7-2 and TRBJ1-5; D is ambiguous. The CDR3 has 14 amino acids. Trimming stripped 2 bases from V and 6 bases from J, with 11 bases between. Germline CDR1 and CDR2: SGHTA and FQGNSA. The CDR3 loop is CASSLFVVGQPQHF. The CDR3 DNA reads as TGTGCCAGCAGCTTATTCGTGGTTGGTCAGCCCCAGCATTTT.

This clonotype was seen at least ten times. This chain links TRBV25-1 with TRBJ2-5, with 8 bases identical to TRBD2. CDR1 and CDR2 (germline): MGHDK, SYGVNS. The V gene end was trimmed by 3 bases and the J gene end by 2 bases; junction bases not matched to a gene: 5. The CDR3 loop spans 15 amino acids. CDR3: CASSDYGGVQETQYF. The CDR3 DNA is TGTGCCAGCAGTGATTACGGGGGGGTACAAGAGACCCAGTACTTC.

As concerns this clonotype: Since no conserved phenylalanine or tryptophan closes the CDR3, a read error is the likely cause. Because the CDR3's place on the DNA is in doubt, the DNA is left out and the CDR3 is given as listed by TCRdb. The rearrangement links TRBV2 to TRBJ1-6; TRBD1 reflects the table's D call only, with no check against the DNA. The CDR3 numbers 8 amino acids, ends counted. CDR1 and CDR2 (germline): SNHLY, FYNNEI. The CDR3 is CASSVRGT.

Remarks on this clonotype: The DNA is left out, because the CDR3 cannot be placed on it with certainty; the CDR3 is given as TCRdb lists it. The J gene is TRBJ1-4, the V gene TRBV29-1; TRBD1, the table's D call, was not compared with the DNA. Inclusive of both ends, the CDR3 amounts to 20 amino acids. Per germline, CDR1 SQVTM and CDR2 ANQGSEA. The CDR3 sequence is CSADRDSNYGYTFGNEKLFF.

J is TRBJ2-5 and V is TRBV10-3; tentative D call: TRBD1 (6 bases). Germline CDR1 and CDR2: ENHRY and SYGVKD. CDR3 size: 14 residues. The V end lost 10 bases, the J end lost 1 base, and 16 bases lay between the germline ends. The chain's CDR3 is CATMGQKRQETQYF. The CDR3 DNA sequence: TGTGCCACAATGGGACAAAAACGCCAAGAGACCCAGTACTTC.

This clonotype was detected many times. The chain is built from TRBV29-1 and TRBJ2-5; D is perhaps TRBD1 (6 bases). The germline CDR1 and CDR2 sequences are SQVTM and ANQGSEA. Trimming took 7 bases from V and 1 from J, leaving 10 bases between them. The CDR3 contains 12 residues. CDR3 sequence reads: CSAGQIQETQYF. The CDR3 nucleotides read TGCAGCGCTGGACAGATCCAAGAGACCCAGTACTTC.

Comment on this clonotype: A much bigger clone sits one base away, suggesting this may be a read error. CDR3 DNA: TGTGCCAGCAAATCCAGACAGGATGGGACCCAGTACTTC. It is translated as CASKSRQDGTQYF. The rearrangement joins TRBV7-2 to TRBJ2-5; a possible D gene is TRBD1 (6 bases). Deletions cut 7 bases from V and 7 bases from J, with 16 bases between. The CDR3 loop spans 13 amino acids. Germline V gene lookup returns CDR1 SGHTA and CDR2 FQGNSA.

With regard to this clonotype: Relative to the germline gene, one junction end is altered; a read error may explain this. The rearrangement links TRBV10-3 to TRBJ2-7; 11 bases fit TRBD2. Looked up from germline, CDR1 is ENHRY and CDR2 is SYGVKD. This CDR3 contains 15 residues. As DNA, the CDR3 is TGTGCCAGCAGTGTAAAGACTAGCGGGACGTACGAGCAGTACTTC. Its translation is CASSVKTSGTYEQYF.